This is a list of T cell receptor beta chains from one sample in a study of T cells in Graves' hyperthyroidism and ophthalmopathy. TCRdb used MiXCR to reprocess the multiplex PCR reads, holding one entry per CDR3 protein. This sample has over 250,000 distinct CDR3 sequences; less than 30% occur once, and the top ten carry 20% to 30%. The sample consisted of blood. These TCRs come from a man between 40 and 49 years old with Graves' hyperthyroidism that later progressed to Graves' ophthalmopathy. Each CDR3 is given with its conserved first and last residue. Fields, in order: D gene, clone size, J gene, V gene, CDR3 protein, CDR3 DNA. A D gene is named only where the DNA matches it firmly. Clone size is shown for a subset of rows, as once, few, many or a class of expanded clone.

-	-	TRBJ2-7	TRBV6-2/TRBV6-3	CASRLAGAYYEQYF	TGTGCCAGCAGGTTGGCGGGCGCCTACTACGAGCAGTACTTC
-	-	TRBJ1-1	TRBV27	CASRPYGWDTEAFF	TGTGCCAGCAGGCCATACGGGTGGGACACTGAAGCTTTCTTT
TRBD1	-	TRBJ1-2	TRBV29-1	CSVDLGQGNGYTF	TGCAGCGTCGACCTGGGACAGGGGAATGGCTACACCTTC
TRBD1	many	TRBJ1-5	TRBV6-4	CASSDGQGLGNQPQHF	TGTGCCAGCAGTGACGGACAGGGGTTGGGCAATCAGCCCCAGCATTTT
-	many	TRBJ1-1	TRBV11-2	CASSFRINTEAFF	TGTGCCAGCAGCTTTCGGATTAACACTGAAGCTTTCTTT
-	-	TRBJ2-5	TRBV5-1	CASSVLQGGGSQETQYF	TGCGCCAGCAGCGTCCTACAGGGAGGGGGTTCGCAAGAGACCCAGTACTTC
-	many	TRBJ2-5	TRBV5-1	CASSLGRSETQYF	TGCGCCAGCAGCTTGGGACGATCGGAGACCCAGTACTTC
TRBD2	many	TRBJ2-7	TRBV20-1	CSARPGGVGREQYF	TGCAGTGCTAGACCCGGGGGGGTAGGCCGCGAGCAGTACTTC
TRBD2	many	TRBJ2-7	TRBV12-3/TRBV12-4	CASKREWGYEQYF	TGTGCCAGCAAGCGGGAGTGGGGCTACGAGCAGTACTTC
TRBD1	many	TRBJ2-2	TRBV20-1	CSASGRDRGTGELLF	TGCAGTGCTAGCGGGCGGGACAGGGGCACCGGGGAGCTGTTGTTT
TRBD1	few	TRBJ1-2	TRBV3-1	CASSPVPGQGSSTNGYTF	TGTGCCAGCAGCCCAGTCCCGGGACAGGGATCCAGCACCAATGGCTACACCTTC
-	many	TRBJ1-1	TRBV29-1	CCVAGAVTEAFF	TGCTGCGTTGCCGGGGCGGTCACTGAAGCTTTCTTT
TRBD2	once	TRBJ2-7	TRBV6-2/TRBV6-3	CASSYWAPTSGASYEQYF	TGTGCCAGCAGTTACTGGGCACCTACTAGCGGGGCCTCCTACGAGCAGTACTTC
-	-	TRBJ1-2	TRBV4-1	CASSQIPGRTNYGYTF	TGCGCCAGCAGCCAAATACCGGGGAGAACTAACTATGGCTACACCTTC
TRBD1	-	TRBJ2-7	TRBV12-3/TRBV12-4	CASSPGQGSVEQYF	TGTGCCAGCAGCCCCGGACAGGGAAGCGTCGAGCAGTACTTC
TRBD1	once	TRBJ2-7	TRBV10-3	CAISAGTGDEQYF	TGTGCCATCAGTGCCGGGACAGGGGACGAGCAGTACTTC
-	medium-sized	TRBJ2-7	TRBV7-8	CASSPVPSVLGEQYF	TGTGCCAGCAGCCCGGTCCCTAGCGTCCTGGGGGAGCAGTACTTC
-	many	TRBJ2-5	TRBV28	CASSSQGKWPSRETQYF	TGTGCCAGCAGTTCCCAAGGCAAGTGGCCCTCAAGGGAGACCCAGTACTTC
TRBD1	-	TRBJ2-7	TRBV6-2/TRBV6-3	CASRRQGAGTYEQYF	TGTGCCAGCAGGAGACAGGGGGCCGGGACCTACGAGCAGTACTTC
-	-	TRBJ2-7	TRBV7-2	CASSPSWTAYEQYF	TGTGCCAGCAGCCCATCGTGGACAGCCTACGAGCAGTACTTC
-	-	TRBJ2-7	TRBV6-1	CASSPGLGTVYEQYF	TGTGCCAGCAGTCCCGGACTGGGAACTGTCTACGAGCAGTACTTC
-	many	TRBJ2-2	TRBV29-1	CSVEQVTGELFF	TGCAGCGTCGAACAGGTCACCGGGGAGCTGTTTTTT
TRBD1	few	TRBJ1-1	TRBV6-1	CACTTGLNTEAFF	TGTGCCTGTACGACAGGGTTAAACACTGAAGCTTTCTTT
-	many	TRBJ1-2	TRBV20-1	CSARGQDYGYTF	TGCAGTGCTAGAGGTCAGGACTATGGCTACACCTTC
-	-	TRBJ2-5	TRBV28	CASSFIRKVMVPQETQYF	TGTGCCAGCAGTTTCATTAGGAAGGTGATGGTACCCCAAGAGACCCAGTACTTC
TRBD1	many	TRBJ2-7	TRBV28	CASTQLGTGDAEQYF	TGTGCCAGCACCCAACTTGGGACAGGGGACGCCGAGCAGTACTTC
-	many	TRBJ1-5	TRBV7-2	CASSLLLTGNQPQHF	TGTGCCAGCAGCTTACTTCTTACAGGCAATCAGCCCCAGCATTTT
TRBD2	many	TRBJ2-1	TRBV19	CASSPGLDVNEQFF	TGTGCCAGTAGTCCGGGACTAGACGTCAATGAGCAGTTCTTC
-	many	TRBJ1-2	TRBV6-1	CASSEIGQLVHTF	TGTGCCAGCAGTGAAATCGGACAGCTTGTTCACACCTTC
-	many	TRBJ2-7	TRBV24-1	CATSDPVGEQYF	TGTGCCACCAGTGACCCGGTGGGTGAGCAGTACTTC
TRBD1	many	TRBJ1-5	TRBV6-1	CASRLSRDRGRNQPQHF	TGTGCCAGCAGATTAAGCCGGGACAGGGGGCGAAATCAGCCCCAGCATTTT
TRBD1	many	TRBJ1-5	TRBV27	CASSLDRRGSNQPQHF	TGTGCCAGCAGCTTGGACAGGCGAGGAAGCAATCAGCCCCAGCATTTT
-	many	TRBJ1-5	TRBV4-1	CASSQDRGSQPQHF	TGCGCCAGCAGCCAAGACCGGGGTTCCCAGCCCCAGCATTTT
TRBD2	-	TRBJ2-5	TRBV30	CAWRTSSGVGETQYF	TGTGCCTGGAGGACCTCTAGCGGAGTCGGGGAGACCCAGTACTTC
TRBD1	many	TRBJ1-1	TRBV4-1	CASSPGQANTEAFF	TGCGCCAGCAGCCCTGGACAGGCGAACACTGAAGCTTTCTTT
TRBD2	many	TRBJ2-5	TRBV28	CASSLLGSGREETQYF	TGTGCCAGCAGTTTATTAGGGAGCGGGAGGGAAGAGACCCAGTACTTC
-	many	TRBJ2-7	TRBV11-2	CASSSHSTGASYEQYF	TGTGCCAGCAGCTCCCATTCAACCGGGGCCTCCTACGAGCAGTACTTC
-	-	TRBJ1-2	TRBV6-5	CASSYSRSTANYGYTF	TGTGCCAGCAGTTACTCTCGCTCGACAGCTAACTATGGCTACACCTTC
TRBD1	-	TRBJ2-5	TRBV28	CASRTLGQGAQETQYF	TGTGCCAGCAGGACCCTTGGACAGGGGGCCCAAGAGACCCAGTACTTC
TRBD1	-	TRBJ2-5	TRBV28	CASGYRQGVKTQYF	TGTGCCAGCGGATATAGACAGGGGGTGAAGACCCAGTACTTC
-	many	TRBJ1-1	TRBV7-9	CASSALGGEDTEAFF	TGTGCCAGCAGCGCGCTCGGGGGCGAGGACACTGAAGCTTTCTTT
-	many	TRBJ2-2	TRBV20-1	CSATGPPNTGELFF	TGCAGTGCTACCGGGCCTCCGAACACCGGGGAGCTGTTTTTT
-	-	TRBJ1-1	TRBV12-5	CASGPSGERAFF	TGTGCTAGTGGACCGTCGGGAGAACGGGCTTTCTTT
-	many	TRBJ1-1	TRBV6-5	CASSYQGYTEAFF	TGTGCCAGCAGTTATCAGGGGTACACTGAAGCTTTCTTT
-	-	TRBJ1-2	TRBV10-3	CAIRLDSPFYGYTF	TGTGCCATCAGGCTGGACAGCCCTTTCTATGGCTACACCTTC
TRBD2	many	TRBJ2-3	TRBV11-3	CASSRTSGSSRGTDTQYF	TGTGCCAGCTCAAGGACTAGCGGGAGTTCGCGTGGCACAGATACGCAGTATTTT
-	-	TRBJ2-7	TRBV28	CASSLEGSSYEQYF	TGTGCCAGCAGTTTAGAGGGAAGCTCCTACGAGCAGTACTTC